This entry lists 2 T cell receptor beta chains sequenced from one sample in a study of T cell responses to AZD1222 COVID-19 vaccine. Sequencing was performed with immunoSEQ multiplex PCR; in TCRdb, only in-frame clones are kept and a portion is missing. The sample has about 150,000 clones, around 86% seen once. The sample was peripheral blood, taken on day 0 of MenACWY control vaccination. Receptors originate from an adult in good health.

V and J are TRBV19 and TRBJ1-3; D gene unclear. Germline loops: CDR1 LNHDA, CDR2 SQIVND (reference sequence). The CDR3 sequence is 15 residues long. Trimming stripped 7 bases from V and 0 bases from J, with 13 bases between. The CDR3 loop reads CASTPTGTSGNTIYF. The CDR3 DNA sequence: TGTGCCAGTACCCCAACGGGAACCTCTGGAAACACCATATATTTT.

The CDR3 protein is CASSLALTNTEAFF. Written as DNA, the CDR3 is TGTGCCAGCAGCTTAGCGCTGACAAACACTGAAGCTTTCTTT. The V and J genes are TRBV7-2 and TRBJ1-1; D unclear. V was shortened by 0 bases and J by 2 bases, with 7 bases between the two germline ends. CDR1 and CDR2 from the germline V gene are SGHTA and FQGNSA. CDR3 length equals 14 residues.